Below, 3 T cell receptor beta chains from the same sample are listed, as sequenced in a study of CD4 T cells in relation to SARS-CoV-2 and coronaviruses. Clones were sequenced by immunoSEQ multiplex PCR, and TCRdb holds only the in-frame ones, with some missing. The data hold about 55,000 clones, with 80% to 90% observed a single time. The unexposed donors gave CD4+ T cells in about 2011-2018, prior to COVID-19. The sample was memory CD4+ T cells from PBMCs. The receptors were sampled from a human donor in good health.

As DNA, the CDR3 is TGTGCCAGCAGCCTTGGGACTAGCGGGCTTTTGTCCTACAATGAGCAGTTCTTC. Translation gives CASSLGTSGLLSYNEQFF. The gene calls are TRBV4-2 and TRBJ2-1; the match to TRBD2 covers 12 bases. This CDR3 is 18 amino acids long. J lost 1 base, V lost 4 bases, and 8 bases had no gene match. Germline V lookup: CDR1 LGHNA, CDR2 YNFKEQ.

The chain couples TRBV28 to TRBJ1-6; D is perhaps TRBD1 (6 bases). CDR1 and CDR2 from the germline V gene are MDHEN and SYDVKM. V was cut by 4 bases and J by 9 bases, with 19 bases left in between. The CDR3 consists of 16 residues. The chain's CDR3 is CASSSPSGQRSSPLHF. Here the CDR3 DNA reads TGTGCCAGCAGTTCGCCATCTGGACAGAGGTCTTCACCCCTCCACTTT. Full variable domain (rest looked up from reference TRBV28 and TRBJ1-6): DVKVTQSSRYLVKRTGEKVFLECVQDMDHENMFWYRQDPGLGLRLIYFSYDVKMKEKGDIPEGYSVSREKKERFSLILESASTNQTSMYLCASSSPSGQRSSPLHFGNGTRLTVT.

V usage is TRBV6-5 and J usage is TRBJ1-3, with D unclear. Germline CDR1 MNHEY, CDR2 SVGAGI. Trimming removed 6 bases from V and 4 bases from J, with 13 bases in between. CDR3 length: 14 amino acids. CDR3 loop: CASSQATGGNTIYF. The CDR3 nucleotides are TGTGCCAGCAGCCAGGCGACGGGAGGAAACACCATATATTTT.